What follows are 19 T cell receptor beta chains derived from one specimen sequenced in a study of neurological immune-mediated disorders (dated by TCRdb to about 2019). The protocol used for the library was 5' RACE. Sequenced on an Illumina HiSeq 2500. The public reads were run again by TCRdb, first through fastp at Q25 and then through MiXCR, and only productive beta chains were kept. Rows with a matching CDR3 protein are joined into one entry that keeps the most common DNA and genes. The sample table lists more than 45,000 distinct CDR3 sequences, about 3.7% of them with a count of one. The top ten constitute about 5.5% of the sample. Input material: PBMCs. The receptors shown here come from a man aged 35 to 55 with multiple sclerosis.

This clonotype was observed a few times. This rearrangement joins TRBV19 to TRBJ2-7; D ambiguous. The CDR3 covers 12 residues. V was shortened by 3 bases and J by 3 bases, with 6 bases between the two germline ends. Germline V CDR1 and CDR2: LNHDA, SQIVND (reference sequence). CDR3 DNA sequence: TGTGCCAGTAGTATGAACCGCTACGAGCAGTACTTC. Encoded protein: CASSMNRYEQYF. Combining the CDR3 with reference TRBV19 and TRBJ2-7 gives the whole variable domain DGGITQSPKYLFRKEGQNVTLSCEQNLNHDAMYWYRQDPGQGLRLIYYSQIVNDFQKGDIAEGYSVSREKKESFPLTVTSAQKNPTAFYLCASSMNRYEQYFGPGTRLTVT.

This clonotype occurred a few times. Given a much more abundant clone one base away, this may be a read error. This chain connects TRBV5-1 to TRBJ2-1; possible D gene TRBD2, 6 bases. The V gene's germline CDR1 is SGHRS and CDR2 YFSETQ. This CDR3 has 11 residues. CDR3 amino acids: CASRLGREQFF. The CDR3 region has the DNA TGCGCCAGCAGATTGGGGAGGGAGCAGTTCTTC. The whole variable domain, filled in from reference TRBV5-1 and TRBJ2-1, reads KAGVTQTPRYLIKTRGQQVTLSCSPISGHRSVSWYQQTPGQGLQFLFEYFSETQRNKGNFPGRFSGRQFSNSRSEMNVSTLELGDSALYLCASRLGREQFFGPGTRLTVL.

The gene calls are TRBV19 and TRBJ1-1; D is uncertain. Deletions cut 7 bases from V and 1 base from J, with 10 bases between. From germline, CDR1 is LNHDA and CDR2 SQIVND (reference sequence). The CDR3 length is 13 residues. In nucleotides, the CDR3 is TGTGCCAGTAAAGAGGGAGGGAACACTGAAGCTTTCTTT. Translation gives CASKEGGNTEAFF.

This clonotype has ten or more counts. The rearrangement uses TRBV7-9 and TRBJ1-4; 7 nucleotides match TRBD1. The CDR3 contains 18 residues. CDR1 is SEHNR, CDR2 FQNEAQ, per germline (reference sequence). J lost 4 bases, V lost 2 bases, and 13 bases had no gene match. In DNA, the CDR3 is TGTGCCAGCAGCTTAAGGTCCAGGGACAGCCTAATTAATGAAAAACTGTTTTTT. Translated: CASSLRSRDSLINEKLFF.

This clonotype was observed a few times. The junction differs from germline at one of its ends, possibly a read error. CDR3 coding DNA: TGTGCCAGCAGACCGTGGACAGAAAATTCACCCCTCAACTTT. Translating gives CASRPWTENSPLNF. This chain connects TRBV12-3 or TRBV12-4 to TRBJ1-6, with D tentatively TRBD1 (6 bases). CDR3 length: 14 amino acids.

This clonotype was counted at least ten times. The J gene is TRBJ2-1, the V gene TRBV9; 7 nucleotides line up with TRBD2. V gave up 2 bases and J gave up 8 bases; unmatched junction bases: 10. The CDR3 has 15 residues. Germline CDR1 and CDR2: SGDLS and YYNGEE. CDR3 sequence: CASSVGLVPSHEQFF. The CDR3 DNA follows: TGTGCCAGCAGCGTCGGACTAGTCCCCTCCCATGAGCAGTTCTTC.

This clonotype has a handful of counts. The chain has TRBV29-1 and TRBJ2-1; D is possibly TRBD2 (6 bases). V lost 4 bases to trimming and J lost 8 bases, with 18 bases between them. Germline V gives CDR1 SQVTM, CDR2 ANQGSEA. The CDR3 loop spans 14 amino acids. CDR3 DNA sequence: TGCAGCGTTGGTAGCGGTCCTCTCGACGATGAGCAGTTCTTC. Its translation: CSVGSGPLDDEQFF.

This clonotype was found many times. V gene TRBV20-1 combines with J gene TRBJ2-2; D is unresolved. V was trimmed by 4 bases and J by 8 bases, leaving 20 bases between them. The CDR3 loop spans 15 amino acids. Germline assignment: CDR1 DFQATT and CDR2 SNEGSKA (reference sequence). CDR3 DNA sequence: TGCAGTGCTACCCGGTCCACGGCCCTACCAGGGGAGCTGTTTTTT. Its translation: CSATRSTALPGELFF.

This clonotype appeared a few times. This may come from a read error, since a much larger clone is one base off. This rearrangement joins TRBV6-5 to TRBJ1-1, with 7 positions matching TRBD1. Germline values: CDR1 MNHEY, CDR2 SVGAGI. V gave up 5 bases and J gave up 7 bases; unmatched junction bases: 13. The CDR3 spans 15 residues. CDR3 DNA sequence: TGTGCCAGCAGTCCGGGACAGAAAAGCTCGTTTGAAGCTTTCTTT. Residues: CASSPGQKSSFEAFF.

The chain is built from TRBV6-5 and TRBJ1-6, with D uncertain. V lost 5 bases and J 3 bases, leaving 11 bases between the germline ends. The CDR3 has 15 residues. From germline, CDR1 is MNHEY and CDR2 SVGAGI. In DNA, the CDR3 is TGTGCCAGCAGTCGAGACATGATCTATAATTCACCCCTCCACTTT. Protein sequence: CASSRDMIYNSPLHF.

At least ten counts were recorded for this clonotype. Here the CDR3 reads CASSTDRFCSNQPQNF. The DNA for the CDR3 is TGTGCCAGCAGCACGGACAGATTCTGTAGCAATCAGCCCCAGAATTTT. The chain couples TRBV21-1 to TRBJ1-5; the D call of TRBD1 is as the table states it, not checked on the DNA. TRBV21-1 is annotated as a pseudogene. CDR3 size: 16 residues.

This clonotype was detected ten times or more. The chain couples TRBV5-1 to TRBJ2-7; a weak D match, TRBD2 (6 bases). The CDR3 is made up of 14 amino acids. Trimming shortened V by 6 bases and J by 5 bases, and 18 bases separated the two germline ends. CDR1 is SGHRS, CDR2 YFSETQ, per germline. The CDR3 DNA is TGCGCCAGCAACGCGGGCGGGGCGAAGGACGAGCAGTACTTC. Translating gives CASNAGGAKDEQYF.

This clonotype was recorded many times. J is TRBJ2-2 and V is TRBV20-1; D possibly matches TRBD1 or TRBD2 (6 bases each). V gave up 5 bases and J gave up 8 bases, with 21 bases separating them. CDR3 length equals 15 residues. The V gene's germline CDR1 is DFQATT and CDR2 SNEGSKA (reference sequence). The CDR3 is CSAPFVSSGAGELFF. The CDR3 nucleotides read TGCAGTGCTCCCTTCGTTTCGTCGGGGGCGGGGGAGCTGTTTTTT.

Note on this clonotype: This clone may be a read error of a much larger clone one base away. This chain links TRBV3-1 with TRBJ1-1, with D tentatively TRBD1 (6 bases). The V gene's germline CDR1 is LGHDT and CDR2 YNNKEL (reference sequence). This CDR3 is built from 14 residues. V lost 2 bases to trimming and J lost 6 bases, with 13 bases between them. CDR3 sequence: CASSQPWTASEAFF. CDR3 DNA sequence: TGTGCCAGCAGCCAACCCTGGACAGCCTCTGAAGCTTTCTTT.

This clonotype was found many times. DNA for the CDR3: TGTGCCAGCAGTTACTCGAATCGGGGAACGGTTAGGACTGAAGCTTTCTTT. Amino acid sequence: CASSYSNRGTVRTEAFF. The chain joins TRBV6-6 to TRBJ1-1; the D is unclear. The V end lost 0 bases, the J end lost 5 bases, and 19 bases lay between the germline ends. CDR3 length: 17 residues. CDR1 and CDR2 (germline): MNHNY, SVGAGI (reference sequence).

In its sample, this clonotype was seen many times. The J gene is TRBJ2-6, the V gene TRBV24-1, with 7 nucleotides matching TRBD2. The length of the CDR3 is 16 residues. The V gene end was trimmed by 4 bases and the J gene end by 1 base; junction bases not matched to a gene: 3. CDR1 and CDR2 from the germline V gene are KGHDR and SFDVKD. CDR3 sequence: CATSDPGRSGANVLTF. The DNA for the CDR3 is TGTGCCACCAGTGACCCCGGGAGGTCTGGGGCCAACGTCCTGACTTTC.

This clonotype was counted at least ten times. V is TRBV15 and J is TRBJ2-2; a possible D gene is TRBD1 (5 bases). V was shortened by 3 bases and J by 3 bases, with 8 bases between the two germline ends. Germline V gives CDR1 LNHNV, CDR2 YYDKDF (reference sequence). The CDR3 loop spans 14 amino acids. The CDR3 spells CATSRTVHTGELFF. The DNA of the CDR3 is TGTGCCACCAGCAGGACAGTACACACCGGGGAGCTGTTTTTT. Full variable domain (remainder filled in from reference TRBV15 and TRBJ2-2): DAMVIQNPRYQVTQFGKPVTLSCSQTLNHNVMYWYQQKSSQAPKLLFHYYDKDFNNEADTPDNFQSRRPNTSFCFLDIRSPGLGDTAMYLCATSRTVHTGELFFGEGSRLTVL.

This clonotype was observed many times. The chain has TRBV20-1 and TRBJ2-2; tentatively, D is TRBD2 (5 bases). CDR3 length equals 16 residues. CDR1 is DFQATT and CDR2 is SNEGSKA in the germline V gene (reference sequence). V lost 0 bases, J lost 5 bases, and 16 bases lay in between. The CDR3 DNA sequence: TGCAGTGCTAGAGATTTCGGACTTGGGGATACCGGGGAGCTGTTTTTT. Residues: CSARDFGLGDTGELFF.

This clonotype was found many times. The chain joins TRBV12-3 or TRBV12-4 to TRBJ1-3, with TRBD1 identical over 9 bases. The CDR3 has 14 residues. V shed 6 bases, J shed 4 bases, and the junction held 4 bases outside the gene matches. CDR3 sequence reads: CASRKQGAGNTIYF. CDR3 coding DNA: TGTGCCAGCAGAAAACAGGGGGCGGGAAACACCATATATTTT.